Listed here are 2 T cell receptor beta chains from one sample, sequenced in a study of blood T cell repertoires in COVID-19. Sequencing was performed with immunoSEQ multiplex PCR; in TCRdb, only in-frame clones are kept and a portion is missing. This table holds about 96,000 clones, around nine tenths found once. Sequencing was done on a sample of peripheral blood. These receptors were taken from a human donor with COVID-19, enrolled during active disease. The donor label of this sample is uncertain.

The gene calls are TRBV10-3 and TRBJ1-5, with D possibly being TRBD1 (6 bases). This CDR3 region has 16 residues. Germline CDR1 and CDR2: ENHRY and SYGVKD. V lost 0 bases and J 6 bases, leaving 15 bases between the germline ends. Written as DNA, the CDR3 is TGTGCCATCAGTGAGTCTTTTGGGGGCGTCGGTCAGCCCCAGCATTTT. It codes for CAISESFGGVGQPQHF.

The chain employs TRBV19 and TRBJ1-5; D unresolved. The CDR3 length is 15 residues. Germline loops: CDR1 LNHDA, CDR2 SQIVND (reference sequence). V gave up 3 bases and J gave up 5 bases, with 14 bases separating them. Here the CDR3 reads CASSIYWQVDQPQHF. CDR3 nucleotide sequence: TGTGCCAGTAGTATTTATTGGCAGGTCGATCAGCCCCAGCATTTT.